This TCR beta chain derives from a study of blood T cell repertoires in COVID-19. Study details: From T cells, B-cell-depleted T cells, or PBMCs came the material, which was cDNA or gDNA.

Only in-frame clones appear in the TCRdb table, and some are missing; sequencing was by immunoSEQ multiplex PCR. The repertoire holds 110,000 to 150,000 clones, with around 89% as singletons. The CDR3 is 17 residues long. With 3 bases clipped from V and 0 bases from J, the junction kept 8 bases outside the gene matches. Germline CDR1 and CDR2: SGHDT and YYEEEE. This TCR derives from a man in his 60s with active or convalescent COVID-19. The sequenced material came from peripheral blood. The chain recombines TRBV5-6 with TRBJ2-3, with 9 bases lining up with TRBD2. CDR3 in amino acids: CASSYRAGGLSTDTQYF. In DNA, the CDR3 is TGTGCCAGCAGCTACCGAGCGGGGGGCCTAAGCACAGATACGCAGTATTTT.